This T cell receptor (beta chain) comes out of a study of early T cells in non-severe SARS-CoV-2 infection. The CDR3 is made up of 16 amino acids. Germline V gene lookup returns CDR1 DFQATT and CDR2 SNEGSKA (reference sequence). J lost 1 base, V lost 6 bases, and 12 bases had no gene match. TCRdb called the 5' RACE reads again in MiXCR, with one record for every CDR3 protein. The sample holds 55,000 or so distinct CDR3 sequences, approximately 6.2% seen once. Source material: whole blood. The gene calls are TRBV20-1 and TRBJ1-3, with 7 bases lining up with TRBD1. This TCR derives from an adult who was a healthcare worker with PCR-confirmed SARS-CoV-2 infection or an uninfected control (not recorded which). CDR3 sequence (DNA): TGCAGTGCCATAACGGGACAGTTGGAATCTGGAAACACCATATATTTT. It yields the protein CSAITGQLESGNTIYF.